These 8 T cell receptor beta chains were all obtained from the same sample, sequenced in a study of cytomegalovirus exposure and HLA in healthy donors. The PCR contained 60 Vbeta and 13 Jbeta primers. The protocol was immunoSEQ multiplex PCR, while the TCRdb copy is restricted to in-frame clones and leaves out a portion. Its clone listing holds 80,000 to 95,000 clones. Sequenced material: PBMCs. All receptors derive from a man aged 50 to 60 in good health and CMV-seropositive.

The rearrangement joins TRBV19 to TRBJ2-2, with 9 positions matching TRBD1. This CDR3 region has 15 residues. Germline V CDR1 and CDR2: LNHDA, SQIVND (reference sequence). V lost 6 bases, J lost 5 bases, and 7 bases stayed unmatched. The CDR3 DNA follows: TGTGCCAGTAGGGACGGGACAGGGAGGACCGGGGAGCTGTTTTTT. Encoded protein: CASRDGTGRTGELFF.

The J gene is TRBJ2-1, the V gene TRBV4-3, with TRBD2 identical over 10 bases. Germline V gene lookup returns CDR1 LGHNA and CDR2 YSLEER. Unmatched junction bases numbered 7, after V lost 2 bases and J lost 6 bases. This CDR3 region has 16 residues. Written as DNA, the CDR3 is TGCGCCAGCAGCCAATTCCAGCGGGAGGGCCGCAATGAGCAGTTCTTC. Amino acids: CASSQFQREGRNEQFF.

This rearrangement joins TRBV6-6 to TRBJ1-1; D uncertain. V lost 7 bases, J lost 1 base, and 10 bases lay in between. Per the germline V gene, CDR1 is MNHNY and CDR2 is SVGAGI (reference sequence). This CDR3 contains 13 residues. CDR3 sequence reads: CASNLNRNTEAFF. CDR3 coding DNA: TGTGCCAGCAACCTTAATAGGAACACTGAAGCTTTCTTT.

CDR3 region: CAIKSIFTGGNTEAFF. The CDR3 DNA reads TGTGCCATCAAATCGATCTTCACGGGAGGGAACACTGAAGCTTTCTTT. J is TRBJ1-1 and V is TRBV10-3; no definite D call. V was cut by 7 bases and J by 1 base, with 19 bases left in between. This CDR3 contains 16 residues. Germline V gives CDR1 ENHRY, CDR2 SYGVKD.

The chain links TRBV9 to TRBJ1-1; D is ambiguous. Trimming pared 6 bases from V and 1 base from J, leaving 10 bases between. Looked up from germline, CDR1 is SGDLS and CDR2 is YYNGEE. The CDR3 totals 13 residues. The DNA for the CDR3 is TGTGCCAGCACCCGGGTGGGGAACACTGAAGCTTTCTTT. The encoded protein is CASTRVGNTEAFF.

The V gene is TRBV11-2, the J gene TRBJ2-5; D gene unclear. The CDR3 spans 13 residues. The V end was cut by 1 base, the J end by 3 bases, with 6 bases between. Germline V gene data show CDR1 as SGHAT and CDR2 as FQNNGV. The CDR3 sequence is CASSLGHKETQYF. In DNA, the CDR3 is TGTGCCAGCAGCTTAGGACACAAAGAGACCCAGTACTTC.

The chain couples TRBV2 to TRBJ1-2; D not certain. The CDR3 runs to 12 residues. V was trimmed by 6 bases and J by 2 bases, leaving 7 bases between them. Per germline, CDR1 SNHLY and CDR2 FYNNEI. The CDR3 nucleotides read TGTGCCAGCAGCGTCGGGAACTATGGCTACACCTTC. Protein sequence: CASSVGNYGYTF.

The chain joins TRBV2 to TRBJ1-2; 8 bases are a match to TRBD1. CDR1 is SNHLY and CDR2 is FYNNEI in the germline V gene. The V segment lost 6 bases and the J segment 5 bases; nucleotides outside the gene matches: 5. The length of the CDR3 is 13 residues. CDR3 sequence: CASSGQGTYGYTF. The CDR3 coding sequence is TGTGCCAGCAGCGGACAGGGAACTTATGGCTACACCTTC.